This TCR beta chain was profiled in a study of blood T cell repertoires in COVID-19. Looking at the study overall: Sources were T cells, B-cell-depleted T cells, or PBMCs; the material itself was cDNA or gDNA.

This clone was detected only once. Assay: immunoSEQ multiplex PCR; the TCRdb copy retains only in-frame clones and omits some. In the table there are 350,000 to 400,000 clones, about nine tenths of which are singletons. The germline V gene encodes CDR1 SGDLS and CDR2 YYNGEE. The trim removed 2 bases at V and 3 bases at J, leaving 22 bases unmatched. The CDR3 consists of 21 residues. All enrollees were roughly 18 to 89 years old and from 20 to 25 US areas. The chain recombines TRBV9 with TRBJ2-1, with 8 bases lining up with TRBD2. This sequence was found in a woman in her thirties or forties who had been exposed to COVID-19. Sequenced: PBMCs or T cells enriched from blood (not recorded which). The CDR3 nucleotides read TGTGCCAGCAGCGTGACATTTAGCGGGGCCGCATCCCCGTCGGGCTACAATGAGCAGTTCTTC. Translation gives CASSVTFSGAASPSGYNEQFF.